This TCR beta chain was found in a study of cytotoxic CD8 clonotypes in ibrutinib-treated CLL. Study-wide points: Relative to age-matched healthy donors, clonality at baseline was higher, and it tracked circulating CD8+ T-cell counts. Sustained-remission and progressing patients' sampling times differed.

As to this clone: Its antigen is undetermined.

The intended depth for sequencing was 1 in 200,000 to 1 in 1 million T cells. Here immunoSEQ multiplex PCR was the method, and the copy in TCRdb shows in-frame clones only, minus some. The table records 130,000 or so clones, roughly 83% of them present only once. The CDR3 runs 13 residues. Germline lookup yields CDR1 SGHTA and CDR2 FQGNSA. With 0 bases removed from V and 7 bases from J, the gap between germline ends came to 10 bases. The source of this sequence is a human donor with chronic lymphocytic leukemia. The sample in question was PBMCs, obtained after 12 months of ibrutinib treatment. J is TRBJ2-7 and V is TRBV7-2; D unresolved. CDR3 sequence reads: CASSLAHKGEQYF. The CDR3 DNA is TGTGCCAGCAGCTTAGCCCACAAGGGAGAGCAGTACTTC.